This is a list of T cell receptor beta chains from one sample in a study of memory CD4+ T cells and cytomegalovirus serostatus. Generated by immunoSEQ multiplex PCR, the TCRdb table keeps only in-frame clones and is missing some. The repertoire holds about 50,000 clones, with over 80% as singletons. Sequencing input: memory CD4+ T cells from blood. All receptors come from an adult in good health and CMV-seronegative. CDR3s include the opening cysteine and the closing phenylalanine or tryptophan. A D gene is named only where the DNA matches it firmly. Not every row has a clone size; where given, it reads once, few, many or a size class.

J gene: TRBJ2-1; CDR3 length: 14; D gene: TRBD2; clone size: NA; V gene: TRBV19; CDR3 protein: CASKPSGGYNEQFF; CDR3 DNA: TGTGCCAGTAAGCCTAGCGGGGGGTACAATGAGCAGTTCTTC
J gene: TRBJ2-3; CDR3 length: 16; D gene: TRBD2; clone size: NA; V gene: TRBV10-3; CDR3 protein: CAISDTSGGRTDTQYF; CDR3 DNA: TGTGCCATCAGTGACACTAGCGGGGGCCGCACAGATACGCAGTATTTT
J gene: TRBJ1-2; CDR3 length: 13; D gene: NA; clone size: few; V gene: TRBV19; CDR3 protein: CASGKASGDGYTF; CDR3 DNA: TGTGCCAGTGGGAAAGCGTCAGGGGACGGCTACACCTTC
J gene: TRBJ1-1; CDR3 length: 15; D gene: NA; clone size: NA; V gene: TRBV29-1; CDR3 protein: CSVERSRVMNTEAFF; CDR3 DNA: TGCAGCGTTGAACGGTCAAGAGTAATGAACACTGAAGCTTTCTTT
J gene: TRBJ2-6; CDR3 length: 18; D gene: TRBD1; clone size: NA; V gene: TRBV28; CDR3 protein: CASSLLGQELGGANVLTF; CDR3 DNA: TGTGCCAGCAGTTTATTGGGACAGGAGCTAGGTGGGGCCAACGTCCTGACTTTC
J gene: TRBJ1-5; CDR3 length: 16; D gene: NA; clone size: few; V gene: TRBV11-3; CDR3 protein: CASSLAFGLCNQPQHF; CDR3 DNA: TGTGCCAGCAGCCTAGCGTTTGGTCTCTGCAATCAGCCCCAGCATTTT
J gene: TRBJ2-7; CDR3 length: 14; D gene: TRBD1; clone size: NA; V gene: TRBV2; CDR3 protein: CASGKGQGVYEQYF; CDR3 DNA: TGTGCCAGCGGTAAGGGACAGGGGGTCTACGAGCAGTACTTC
J gene: TRBJ2-6; CDR3 length: 15; D gene: NA; clone size: NA; V gene: TRBV27; CDR3 protein: CASSLQGTGANVLTF; CDR3 DNA: TGTGCCAGCAGTCTACAGGGTACTGGGGCCAACGTCCTGACTTTC
J gene: TRBJ2-1; CDR3 length: 11; D gene: NA; clone size: NA; V gene: TRBV21-1; CDR3 protein: CASSRGIFPIF; CDR3 DNA: TGTGCCAGCAGCCGCGGGATATTCCCAATCTTC
J gene: TRBJ2-1; CDR3 length: 12; D gene: TRBD1; clone size: NA; V gene: TRBV30; CDR3 protein: CAWTKTGIEQFF; CDR3 DNA: TGTGCCTGGACTAAGACAGGGATTGAGCAGTTCTTC
J gene: TRBJ1-5; CDR3 length: 16; D gene: TRBD1; clone size: few; V gene: TRBV5-3; CDR3 protein: CARSSQGGYSNQPQHF; CDR3 DNA: TGTGCCAGAAGCAGTCAGGGGGGGTATAGCAATCAGCCCCAGCATTTT
J gene: TRBJ2-5; CDR3 length: 13; D gene: NA; clone size: NA; V gene: TRBV7-3; CDR3 protein: CASSSRSQETQYF; CDR3 DNA: TGTGCCAGCAGCTCAAGGAGCCAAGAGACCCAGTACTTC
J gene: TRBJ1-1; CDR3 length: 14; D gene: NA; clone size: NA; V gene: TRBV29-1; CDR3 protein: CSVEDGRGRTEAFF; CDR3 DNA: TGCAGCGTTGAAGATGGGAGGGGTCGGACTGAAGCTTTCTTT
J gene: TRBJ2-7; CDR3 length: 11; D gene: NA; clone size: NA; V gene: TRBV28; CDR3 protein: CVAGSSYEQYF; CDR3 DNA: TGTGTGGCAGGGAGTTCCTACGAGCAGTACTTC
J gene: TRBJ1-5; CDR3 length: 15; D gene: TRBD1; clone size: NA; V gene: TRBV4-2; CDR3 protein: CASSQETGTNQPQHF; CDR3 DNA: TGTGCCAGCAGCCAAGAGACAGGGACCAATCAGCCCCAGCATTTT
J gene: TRBJ2-2; CDR3 length: 14; D gene: NA; clone size: NA; V gene: TRBV4-3; CDR3 protein: CASSQERNTGELFF; CDR3 DNA: TGCGCCAGCAGCCAAGAGAGGAACACCGGGGAGCTGTTTTTT
J gene: TRBJ1-2; CDR3 length: 14; D gene: NA; clone size: NA; V gene: TRBV7-8; CDR3 protein: CASSLGPADYGYTF; CDR3 DNA: TGTGCCAGCAGCTTAGGCCCTGCGGACTATGGCTACACCTTC
J gene: TRBJ1-3; CDR3 length: 17; D gene: NA; clone size: once; V gene: TRBV28; CDR3 protein: CASSPPGYYRSGNTIYF; CDR3 DNA: TGTGCCAGCAGTCCCCCGGGCTACTATCGATCTGGAAACACCATATATTTT
J gene: TRBJ2-3; CDR3 length: 16; D gene: TRBD2; clone size: NA; V gene: TRBV30; CDR3 protein: CAWSLTSGGAVDTQYF; CDR3 DNA: TGTGCCTGGAGTCTGACTAGCGGGGGGGCTGTAGATACGCAGTATTTT
J gene: TRBJ2-7; CDR3 length: 13; D gene: NA; clone size: NA; V gene: TRBV25-1; CDR3 protein: CASSEMGLYEQYF; CDR3 DNA: TGTGCCAGCAGTGAAATGGGCCTCTACGAGCAGTACTTC
J gene: TRBJ2-7; CDR3 length: 14; D gene: NA; clone size: NA; V gene: TRBV6-5; CDR3 protein: CASSYGGFRNEQYF; CDR3 DNA: TGTGCCAGCAGTTACGGCGGCTTCAGGAACGAGCAGTACTTC
J gene: TRBJ1-6; CDR3 length: 16; D gene: TRBD1; clone size: NA; V gene: TRBV7-2; CDR3 protein: CASSQEGDSNNSPLHF; CDR3 DNA: TGTGCCAGCAGCCAAGAAGGGGACAGCAATAATTCACCCCTCCACTTT
J gene: TRBJ1-2; CDR3 length: 16; D gene: NA; clone size: NA; V gene: TRBV4-3; CDR3 protein: CASSQYLRGFNYGYTF; CDR3 DNA: TGCGCCAGCAGCCAATACCTTAGGGGGTTTAACTATGGCTACACCTTC
J gene: TRBJ2-6; CDR3 length: 17; D gene: NA; clone size: NA; V gene: TRBV18; CDR3 protein: CASSPAPEGTGANVLTF; CDR3 DNA: TGTGCCAGCTCACCGGCTCCCGAAGGGACTGGGGCCAACGTCCTGACTTTC
J gene: TRBJ1-6; CDR3 length: 16; D gene: NA; clone size: NA; V gene: TRBV4-3; CDR3 protein: CASSQEPGAYNSPLHF; CDR3 DNA: TGCGCCAGCAGCCAAGAGCCAGGCGCCTATAATTCACCCCTCCACTTT
J gene: TRBJ2-7; CDR3 length: 15; D gene: TRBD1; clone size: NA; V gene: TRBV5-4; CDR3 protein: CASSFRDRGPDEQYF; CDR3 DNA: TGTGCCAGCAGCTTCCGGGACAGGGGTCCGGACGAGCAGTACTTC
J gene: TRBJ2-2; CDR3 length: 16; D gene: TRBD2; clone size: NA; V gene: TRBV5-4; CDR3 protein: CASSDPGLRERGELFF; CDR3 DNA: TGTGCCAGCAGCGACCCGGGACTAAGAGAGCGCGGGGAGCTGTTTTTT
J gene: TRBJ1-5; CDR3 length: 14; D gene: TRBD1; clone size: once; V gene: TRBV6-1; CDR3 protein: CASGGDRENQPQHF; CDR3 DNA: TGTGCCAGCGGCGGGGACAGGGAAAATCAGCCCCAGCATTTT
J gene: TRBJ2-7; CDR3 length: 17; D gene: TRBD2; clone size: NA; V gene: TRBV28; CDR3 protein: CASSLFAGVKVKREQYF; CDR3 DNA: TGTGCCAGCAGTTTATTTGCGGGGGTCAAGGTGAAACGCGAGCAGTACTTC
J gene: TRBJ2-5; CDR3 length: 16; D gene: TRBD2; clone size: NA; V gene: TRBV5-1; CDR3 protein: CASSLGASGTRETQYF; CDR3 DNA: TGCGCCAGCAGCTTGGGGGCTAGCGGGACAAGGGAGACCCAGTACTTC
J gene: TRBJ2-1; CDR3 length: 16; D gene: NA; clone size: NA; V gene: TRBV7-3; CDR3 protein: CASSPISGSSYNEQFF; CDR3 DNA: TGTGCCAGCAGCCCGATCTCCGGAAGCTCCTACAATGAGCAGTTCTTC
J gene: TRBJ2-1; CDR3 length: 15; D gene: NA; clone size: NA; V gene: TRBV4-3; CDR3 protein: CASSQEDSPYNEQFF; CDR3 DNA: TGCGCCAGCAGCCAAGAGGACAGTCCCTACAATGAGCAGTTCTTC
J gene: TRBJ1-2; CDR3 length: 13; D gene: NA; clone size: NA; V gene: TRBV6-1; CDR3 protein: CASSEGPYRGYTF; CDR3 DNA: TGTGCCAGCAGTGAAGGACCTTACAGAGGCTACACCTTC
J gene: TRBJ2-1; CDR3 length: 15; D gene: NA; clone size: few; V gene: TRBV10-3; CDR3 protein: CAISDRVSSYNEQFF; CDR3 DNA: TGTGCCATCAGTGACCGTGTTAGCTCCTACAATGAGCAGTTCTTC
J gene: TRBJ2-5; CDR3 length: 17; D gene: TRBD2; clone size: few; V gene: TRBV4-2; CDR3 protein: CASSQDGTSGRAETQYF; CDR3 DNA: TGTGCCAGCAGCCAAGATGGGACTAGCGGACGCGCGGAGACCCAGTACTTC
J gene: TRBJ1-3; CDR3 length: 14; D gene: NA; clone size: once; V gene: TRBV5-4; CDR3 protein: CASSSTSSGNTIYF; CDR3 DNA: TGTGCCAGCAGTTCGACAAGCTCTGGAAACACCATATATTTT
J gene: TRBJ1-1; CDR3 length: 15; D gene: NA; clone size: NA; V gene: TRBV28; CDR3 protein: CASSLGRGLNTEAFF; CDR3 DNA: TGTGCCAGCAGTTTAGGACGGGGCTTGAACACTGAAGCTTTCTTT
J gene: TRBJ1-2; CDR3 length: 13; D gene: NA; clone size: NA; V gene: TRBV30; CDR3 protein: CAWSRGWGDGYTF; CDR3 DNA: TGTGCCTGGAGTAGGGGGTGGGGGGATGGCTACACCTTC
J gene: TRBJ1-6; CDR3 length: 15; D gene: NA; clone size: NA; V gene: TRBV5-5; CDR3 protein: CASSLGHGGDSPLHF; CDR3 DNA: TGTGCCAGCAGCTTGGGACACGGGGGAGATTCACCCCTCCACTTT
J gene: TRBJ2-2; CDR3 length: 17; D gene: TRBD1; clone size: NA; V gene: TRBV4-1; CDR3 protein: CASSQGGQGMYGGELFF; CDR3 DNA: TGCGCCAGCAGCCAAGGCGGACAGGGGATGTATGGCGGGGAGCTGTTTTTT
J gene: TRBJ2-3; CDR3 length: 11; D gene: NA; clone size: NA; V gene: TRBV6-6; CDR3 protein: CASRKGDTQYF; CDR3 DNA: TGTGCCAGCAGAAAAGGAGATACGCAGTATTTT
J gene: TRBJ1-6; CDR3 length: 11; D gene: NA; clone size: NA; V gene: TRBV29-1; CDR3 protein: CSVCNNSPLHF; CDR3 DNA: TGCAGCGTATGCAATAATTCACCCCTCCACTTT